Described below is a single T cell receptor (beta chain) sequence and its context. The data were obtained in a study of blood T cell repertoires in COVID-19. Participants spanned ages about 18 to 90 years and resided in roughly 22 US areas. Germline CDR1 and CDR2: SGHRS and YFSETQ. V lost 2 bases to trimming and J lost 0 bases, with 9 bases between them. This CDR3 region has 15 residues. Generated by immunoSEQ multiplex PCR, the TCRdb table keeps only in-frame clones and is missing some. Of about 320,000 clones in the sample, around 85% are singletons; the top ten hold approximately 1.9%. This clonotype was sampled from a woman between 25 and 40 years old who had been exposed to COVID-19. Sequencing input: PBMCs or T cells enriched from blood (not recorded which). This sequence joins TRBV5-1 and TRBJ2-1; the D is unclear. The chain's CDR3 is CASSFVGTSYNEQFF. Written as DNA, the CDR3 is TGCGCCAGCAGCTTCGTCGGTACCTCCTACAATGAGCAGTTCTTC.